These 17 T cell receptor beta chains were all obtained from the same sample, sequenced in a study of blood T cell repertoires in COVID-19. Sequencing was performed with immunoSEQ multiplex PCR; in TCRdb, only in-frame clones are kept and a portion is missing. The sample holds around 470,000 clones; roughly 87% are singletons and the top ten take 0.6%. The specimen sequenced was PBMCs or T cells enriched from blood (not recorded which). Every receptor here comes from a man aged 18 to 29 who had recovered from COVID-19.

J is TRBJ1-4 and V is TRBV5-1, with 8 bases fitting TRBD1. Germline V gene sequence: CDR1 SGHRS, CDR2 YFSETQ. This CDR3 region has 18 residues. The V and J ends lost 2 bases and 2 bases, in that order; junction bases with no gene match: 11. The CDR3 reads CASSFNRGFDLTNEKLFF. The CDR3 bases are TGCGCCAGCAGCTTCAACAGGGGGTTCGACCTCACTAATGAAAAACTGTTTTTT.

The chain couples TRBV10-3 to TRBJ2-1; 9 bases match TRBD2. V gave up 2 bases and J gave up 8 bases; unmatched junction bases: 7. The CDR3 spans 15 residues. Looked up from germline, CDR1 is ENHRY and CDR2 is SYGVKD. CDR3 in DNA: TGTGCCATCAGTGAGCCTAGCGGGGTCACGGATGAGCAGTTCTTC. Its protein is CAISEPSGVTDEQFF.

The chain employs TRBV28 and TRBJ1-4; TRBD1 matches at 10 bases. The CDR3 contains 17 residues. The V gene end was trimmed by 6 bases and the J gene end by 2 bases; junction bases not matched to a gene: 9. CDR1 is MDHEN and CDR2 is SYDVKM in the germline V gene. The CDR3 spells CASSPTGGGLTNEKLFF. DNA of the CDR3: TGTGCCAGCAGCCCGACAGGGGGCGGGCTTACTAATGAAAAACTGTTTTTT.

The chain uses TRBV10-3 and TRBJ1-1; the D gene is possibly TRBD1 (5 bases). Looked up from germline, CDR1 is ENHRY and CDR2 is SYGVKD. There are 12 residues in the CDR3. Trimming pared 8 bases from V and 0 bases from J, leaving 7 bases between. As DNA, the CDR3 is TGTGCCATCGGGGCTCTGAACACTGAAGCTTTCTTT. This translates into CAIGALNTEAFF.

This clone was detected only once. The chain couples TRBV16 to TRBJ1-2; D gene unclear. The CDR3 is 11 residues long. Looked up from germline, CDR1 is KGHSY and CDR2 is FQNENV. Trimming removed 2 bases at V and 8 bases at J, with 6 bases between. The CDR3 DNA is TGTGCCAGCAGCCAACGGCGGGGCTACACCTTC. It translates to CASSQRRGYTF.

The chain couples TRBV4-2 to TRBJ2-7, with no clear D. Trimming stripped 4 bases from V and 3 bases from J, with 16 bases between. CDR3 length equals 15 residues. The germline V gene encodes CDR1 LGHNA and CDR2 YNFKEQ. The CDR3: CASSPEASGNYEQYF. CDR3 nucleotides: TGTGCCAGCAGCCCCGAGGCCAGTGGAAACTACGAGCAGTACTTC.

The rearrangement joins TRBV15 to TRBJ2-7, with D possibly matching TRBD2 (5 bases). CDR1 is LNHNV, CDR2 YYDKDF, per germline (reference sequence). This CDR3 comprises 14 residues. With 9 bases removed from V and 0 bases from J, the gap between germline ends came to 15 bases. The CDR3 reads CATQQSGISYEQYF. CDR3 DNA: TGTGCCACTCAACAAAGCGGCATCTCCTACGAGCAGTACTTC.

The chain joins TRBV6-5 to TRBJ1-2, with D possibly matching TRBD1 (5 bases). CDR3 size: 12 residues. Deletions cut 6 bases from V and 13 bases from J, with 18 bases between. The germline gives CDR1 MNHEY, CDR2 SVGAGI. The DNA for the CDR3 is TGTGCCAGCAGGGGCCCAGGGCAGGTCGTCACCTTC. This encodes CASRGPGQVVTF.

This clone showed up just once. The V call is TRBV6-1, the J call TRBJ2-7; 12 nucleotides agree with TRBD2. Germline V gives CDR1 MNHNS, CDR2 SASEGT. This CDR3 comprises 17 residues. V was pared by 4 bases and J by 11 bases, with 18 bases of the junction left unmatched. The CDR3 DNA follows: TGTGCCAGCAGTGTTGGTCTAGCGGGAGGGGCGGGCAGTCGGGAGTACTTC. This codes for CASSVGLAGGAGSREYF.

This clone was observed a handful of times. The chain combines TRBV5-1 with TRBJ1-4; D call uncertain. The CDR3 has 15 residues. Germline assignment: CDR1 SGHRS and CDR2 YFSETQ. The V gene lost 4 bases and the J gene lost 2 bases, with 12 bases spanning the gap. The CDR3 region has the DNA TGCGCCAGCAGCCAGCAGGATGTCACTAATGAAAAACTGTTTTTT. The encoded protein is CASSQQDVTNEKLFF. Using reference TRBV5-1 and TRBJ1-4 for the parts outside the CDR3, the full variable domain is KAGVTQTPRYLIKTRGQQVTLSCSPISGHRSVSWYQQTPGQGLQFLFEYFSETQRNKGNFPGRFSGRQFSNSRSEMNVSTLELGDSALYLCASSQQDVTNEKLFFGSGTQLSVL.

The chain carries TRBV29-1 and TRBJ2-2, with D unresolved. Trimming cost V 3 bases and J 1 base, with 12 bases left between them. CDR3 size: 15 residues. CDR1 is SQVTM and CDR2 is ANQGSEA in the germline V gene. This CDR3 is CSVDISVMNTGELFF. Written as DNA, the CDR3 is TGCAGCGTTGATATTTCCGTTATGAACACCGGGGAGCTGTTTTTT.

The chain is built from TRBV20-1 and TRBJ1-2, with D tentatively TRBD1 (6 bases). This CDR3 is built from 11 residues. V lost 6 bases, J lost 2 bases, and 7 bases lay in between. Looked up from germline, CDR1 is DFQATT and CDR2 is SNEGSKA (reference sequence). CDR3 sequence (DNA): TGCAGTGCGGGACAAAACTATGGCTACACCTTC. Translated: CSAGQNYGYTF.

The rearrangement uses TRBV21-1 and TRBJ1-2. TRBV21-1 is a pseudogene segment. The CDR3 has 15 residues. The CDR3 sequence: CASSKSEGANYGYTF. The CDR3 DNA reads TGTGCCAGCAGCAAAAGTGAGGGAGCTAACTATGGCTACACCTTC.

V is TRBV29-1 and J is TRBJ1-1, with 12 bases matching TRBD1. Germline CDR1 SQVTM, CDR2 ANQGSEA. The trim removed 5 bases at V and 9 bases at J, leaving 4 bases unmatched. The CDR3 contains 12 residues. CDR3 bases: TGCAGCGTTTGGGACAGGGGGCTGCAAGCTTTCTTT. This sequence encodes CSVWDRGLQAFF.

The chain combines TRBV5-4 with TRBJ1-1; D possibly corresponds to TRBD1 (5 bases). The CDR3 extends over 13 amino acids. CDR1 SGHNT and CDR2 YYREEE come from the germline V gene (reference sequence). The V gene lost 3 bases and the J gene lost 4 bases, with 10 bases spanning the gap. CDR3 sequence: CASSSGRGTEAFF. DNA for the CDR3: TGTGCCAGCAGCTCCGGGAGGGGCACTGAAGCTTTCTTT. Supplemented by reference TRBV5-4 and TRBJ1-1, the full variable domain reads ETGVTQSPTHLIKTRGQQVTLRCSSQSGHNTVSWYQQALGQGPQFIFQYYREEENGRGNFPPRFSGLQFPNYSSELNVNALELDDSALYLCASSSGRGTEAFFGQGTRLTVV.

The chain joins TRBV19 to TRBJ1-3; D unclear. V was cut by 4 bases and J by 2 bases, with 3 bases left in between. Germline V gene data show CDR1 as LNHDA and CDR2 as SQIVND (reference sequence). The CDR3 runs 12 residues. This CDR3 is CASSTAGNTIYF. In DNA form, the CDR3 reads TGTGCCAGTAGTACAGCTGGAAACACCATATATTTT.

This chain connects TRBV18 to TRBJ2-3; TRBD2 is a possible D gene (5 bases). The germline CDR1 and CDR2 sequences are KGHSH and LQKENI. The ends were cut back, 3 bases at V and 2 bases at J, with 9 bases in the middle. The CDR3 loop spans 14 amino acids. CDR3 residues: CASSPSALTDTQYF. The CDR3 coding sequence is TGTGCCAGCTCACCTAGCGCACTCACAGATACGCAGTATTTT.